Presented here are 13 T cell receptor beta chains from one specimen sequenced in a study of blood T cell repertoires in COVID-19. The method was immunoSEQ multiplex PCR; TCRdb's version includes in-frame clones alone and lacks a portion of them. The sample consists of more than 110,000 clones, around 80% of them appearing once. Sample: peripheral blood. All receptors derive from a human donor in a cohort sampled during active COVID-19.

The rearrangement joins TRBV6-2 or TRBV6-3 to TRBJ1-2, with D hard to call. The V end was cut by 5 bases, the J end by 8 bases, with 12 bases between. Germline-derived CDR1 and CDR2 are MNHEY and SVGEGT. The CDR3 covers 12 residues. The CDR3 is CASSLTPSGYTF. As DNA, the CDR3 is TGTGCCAGCAGTCTGACACCGTCAGGCTACACCTTC.

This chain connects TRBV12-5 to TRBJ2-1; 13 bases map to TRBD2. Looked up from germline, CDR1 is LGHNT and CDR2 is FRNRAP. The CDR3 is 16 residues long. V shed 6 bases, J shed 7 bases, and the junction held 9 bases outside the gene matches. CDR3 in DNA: TGTGCTAGTGGACTCGGACTAGCGGGGGCCAGGAATGAGCAGTTCTTC. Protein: CASGLGLAGARNEQFF. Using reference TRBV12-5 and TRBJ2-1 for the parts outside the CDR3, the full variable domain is DARVTQTPRHKVTEMGQEVTMRCQPILGHNTVFWYRQTMMQGLELLAYFRNRAPLDDSGMPKDRFSAEMPDATLATLKIQPSEPRDSAVYFCASGLGLAGARNEQFFGPGTRLTVL.

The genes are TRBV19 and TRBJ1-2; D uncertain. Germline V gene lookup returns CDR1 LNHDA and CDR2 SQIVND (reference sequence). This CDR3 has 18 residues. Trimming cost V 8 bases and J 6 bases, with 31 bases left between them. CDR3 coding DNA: TGTGCCAGTGCCTCCCTTATAAACCGGGATCTCGATACCGATGGCTACACCTTC. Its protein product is CASASLINRDLDTDGYTF.

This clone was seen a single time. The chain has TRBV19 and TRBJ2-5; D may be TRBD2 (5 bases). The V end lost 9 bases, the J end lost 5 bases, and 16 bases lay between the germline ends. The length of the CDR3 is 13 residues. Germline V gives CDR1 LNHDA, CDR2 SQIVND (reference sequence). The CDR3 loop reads CASGTDSEETQYF. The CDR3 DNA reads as TGTGCCAGCGGAACGGACTCCGAGGAGACCCAGTACTTC.

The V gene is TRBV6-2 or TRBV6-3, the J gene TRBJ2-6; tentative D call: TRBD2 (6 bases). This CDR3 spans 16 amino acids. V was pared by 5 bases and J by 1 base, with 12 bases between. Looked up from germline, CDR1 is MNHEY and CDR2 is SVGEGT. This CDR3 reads CASSRPGGSGANVLTF. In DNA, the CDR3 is TGTGCCAGCAGTAGACCAGGAGGGTCTGGGGCCAACGTCCTGACTTTC.

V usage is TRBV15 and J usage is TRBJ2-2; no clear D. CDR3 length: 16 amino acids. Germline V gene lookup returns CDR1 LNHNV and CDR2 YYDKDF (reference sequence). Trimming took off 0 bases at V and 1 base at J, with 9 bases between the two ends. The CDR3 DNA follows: TGTGCCACCAGCAGAGACGGGTTATTGAACACCGGGGAGCTGTTTTTT. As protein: CATSRDGLLNTGELFF.

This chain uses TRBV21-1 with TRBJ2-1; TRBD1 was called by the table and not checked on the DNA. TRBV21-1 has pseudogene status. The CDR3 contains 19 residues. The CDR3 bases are TGTGCCAGCAGCAATAAAGCCCGACCCAGGGAAAATGGCTACAATGAGCAGTTCTTC. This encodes CASSNKARPRENGYNEQFF.

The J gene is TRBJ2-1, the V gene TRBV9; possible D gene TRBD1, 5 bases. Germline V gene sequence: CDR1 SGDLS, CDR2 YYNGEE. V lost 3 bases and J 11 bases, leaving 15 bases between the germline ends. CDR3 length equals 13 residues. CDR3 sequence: CASSGEGAPQQFF. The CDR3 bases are TGTGCCAGCAGCGGCGAAGGGGCTCCCCAGCAGTTCTTC. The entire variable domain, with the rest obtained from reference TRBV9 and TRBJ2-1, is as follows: DSGVTQTPKHLITATGQRVTLRCSPRSGDLSVYWYQQSLDQGLQFLIQYYNGEERAKGNILERFSAQQFPDLHSELNLSSLELGDSALYFCASSGEGAPQQFFGPGTRLTVL.

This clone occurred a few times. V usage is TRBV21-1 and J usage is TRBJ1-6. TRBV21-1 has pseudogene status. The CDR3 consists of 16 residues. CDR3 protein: CASSKAPSSYNSPLHF. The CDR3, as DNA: TGTGCCAGCAGCAAAGCGCCGAGCTCCTATAATTCACCCCTCCACTTT.

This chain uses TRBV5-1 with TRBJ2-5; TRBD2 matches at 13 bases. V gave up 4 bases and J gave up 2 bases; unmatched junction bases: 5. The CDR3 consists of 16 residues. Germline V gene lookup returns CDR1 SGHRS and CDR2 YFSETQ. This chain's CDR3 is CASSNGLAGVQETQYF. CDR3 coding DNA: TGCGCCAGCAGCAACGGACTAGCGGGGGTGCAAGAGACCCAGTACTTC.

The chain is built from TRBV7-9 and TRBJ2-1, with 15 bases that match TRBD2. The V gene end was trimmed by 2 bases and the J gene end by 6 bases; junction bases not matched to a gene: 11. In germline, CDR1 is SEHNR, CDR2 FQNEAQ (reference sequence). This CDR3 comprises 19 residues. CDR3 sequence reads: CASSLLPGLAGGLPNEQFF. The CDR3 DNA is TGTGCCAGCAGCTTACTCCCGGGACTAGCGGGGGGCCTTCCCAATGAGCAGTTCTTC.

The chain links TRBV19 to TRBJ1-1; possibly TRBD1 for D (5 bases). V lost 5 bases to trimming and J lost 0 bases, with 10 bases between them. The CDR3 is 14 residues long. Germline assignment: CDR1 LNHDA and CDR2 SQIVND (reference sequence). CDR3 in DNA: TGTGCCAGTAGTTGGGGCAAGGTGAACACTGAAGCTTTCTTT. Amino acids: CASSWGKVNTEAFF. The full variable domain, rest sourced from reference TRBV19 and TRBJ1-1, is DGGITQSPKYLFRKEGQNVTLSCEQNLNHDAMYWYRQDPGQGLRLIYYSQIVNDFQKGDIAEGYSVSREKKESFPLTVTSAQKNPTAFYLCASSWGKVNTEAFFGQGTRLTVV.

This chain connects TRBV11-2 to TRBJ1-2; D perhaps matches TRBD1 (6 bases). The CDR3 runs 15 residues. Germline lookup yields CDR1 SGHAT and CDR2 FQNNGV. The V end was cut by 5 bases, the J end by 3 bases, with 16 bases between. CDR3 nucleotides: TGTGCCAGCAGCCCGAGACCAGGGGCCTACTATGGCTACACCTTC. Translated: CASSPRPGAYYGYTF.